The clone carrying this T cell receptor beta chain appeared many times. CDR1 is MNHNS and CDR2 is SASEGT in the germline V gene. The CDR3 runs 12 residues. The germline V and J ends were trimmed by 0 bases and 2 bases, with 0 bases remaining between them. The data are from a study of tumor-infiltrating lymphocytes in oesophageal squamous cell carcinoma. In TCRdb, the PCR reads were re-called with MiXCR into one record per CDR3 protein. The table has some 22,000 distinct CDR3 sequences, 36% seen once. This sequence joins TRBV6-1 and TRBJ2-3; D not certain. What was sequenced was esophageal tumor tissue. The sequence was obtained from a male donor with esophageal squamous cell carcinoma. Here the CDR3 reads CASSEATDTQYF. CDR3 in DNA: TGTGCCAGCAGTGAAGCCACAGATACGCAGTATTTT.